This entry features one T cell receptor beta chain sequence. Its matching antigen is unknown. TCRdb's table, derived via immunoSEQ multiplex PCR, lists solely in-frame clones and lacks some. The sample carries approximately 92,000 clones, around four fifths recorded once. Time point defined: baseline, week 1 (first vaccination visit). Treatment indicated: pre-vaccination baseline after standard-of-care therapy. Patients carried new grade 3 or 4 IDH1-mutant astrocytomas lacking nuclear ATRX. These data belong to a study of a mutant IDH1 vaccine in newly diagnosed glioma. Across the study: Treated patients were roughly 62% male, around 40% female, mean age approximately 40 years. Patients got radiotherapy, temozolomide, or both beforehand, and most got both. Findings and caveats of the study: A vaccine-induced immune response developed in roughly 93% of the patients.

Germline V gene lookup returns CDR1 LGHNA and CDR2 YSLEER. The CDR3 is made up of 16 amino acids. V gave up 0 bases and J gave up 4 bases, with 14 bases separating them. The sample was PBMCs, taken from a glioma patient treated with radiotherapy, temozolomide or both. The chain combines TRBV4-3 with TRBJ2-3; a possible D gene is TRBD2 (7 bases). This TCR was recovered from a man aged 35 to 55 with glioma. DNA of the CDR3: TGCGCCAGCAGCCAAGAGGGGGGGGCTCTATCAGATACGCAGTATTTT. It translates to CASSQEGGALSDTQYF.